This T cell receptor beta chain was sequenced during a study of T cells after yellow fever vaccination. The overall study: Each low-cell-number fraction was prepared by means of SMART-Seq v4 Ultra Low Input. The study's findings and limits: There was a small share of clonotypes that showed up in both the CD4 and CD8 compartments. Most clones from primary vaccination were detected again post-booster (just over 95% CD4, 88% CD8).

Germline CDR1 reads SGHDT; CDR2 reads YYEEEE. This CDR3 comprises 14 residues. Between the trimmed V and J ends, which lost 0 bases and 9 bases, there was a span of 10 bases. Synthesis of TCR cDNA relied on 5'RACE template switching, which attached a universal primer site and UMIs. TCRdb analysed the 5' RACE reads with MiXCR anew, one entry per CDR3 protein. Among approximately 510,000 distinct CDR3 sequences listed, 20% to 25% were seen once. As regards this clonotype: Its antigen is still unknown.

The starting material was PBMCs, obtained about 21 days after the first yellow fever vaccination. The receptor's source is a man between 18 and 35 years old who received the YFV17D yellow fever vaccine. The V and J genes are TRBV5-6 and TRBJ1-6; D is unresolved. The CDR3, as DNA: TGTGCCAGCAGCTTGGCAAGTCGGGGTTCACCCCTCCACTTT. This gives the protein CASSLASRGSPLHF.